This section outlines one T cell receptor (beta chain) sequence together with its context. Its antigen is currently not known. Base qualities are missing; no much larger clone stands one base away. The sample originates from a study of blood T cell repertoires in COVID-19 (TCRdb year 2020). Notes on the research overall: Samples covering the acute and convalescent phases of COVID-19 were provided by collaborators in the United States, Italy and Spain. The prospective study material was composed of cDNA or gDNA derived from T cells, B-cell-depleted T cells, or PBMCs. Subjects who had been exposed to COVID-19, were actively infected with it, or had recovered from it provided the deeply sampled blood TCRbeta repertoires that made up the dataset. A freely available public database, intended as a resource for researchers studying the immune response to SARS-CoV-2, is where the repertoires were released. Samples were obtained from the ongoing ImmuneRACE study (first 160 participants) and from over 1,000 subjects provided by 6 global collaborators. Sample metadata almost always included a de-identified subject ID, COVID-19 status, age in years and sex. Where available, HLA class I and class II types were taken from metadata supplied by the sample provider and were not determined by assay-based typing. General conclusions and limits of the study: How much clinical and demographic metadata was included differed by source and by participant, and the metadata was provided uncurated.

Looking up the germline V gene yields CDR1 SGHVS and CDR2 FQNEAQ. V sheds 5 bases and J sheds 6 bases, leaving 10 bases between their ends. The CDR3 runs 12 residues from the cysteine to the phenylalanine. Left in the record is the CDR3 DNA by itself, 36 bases read in frame from the first base. TCRbeta CDR3 regions were amplified from genomic DNA using the immunoSEQ Assay, a bias-controlled multiplex PCR. The authors processed their data as follows. The number of nucleated cells in each sample was estimated by amplification of reference gene primers within the assay. Sequence reads were collapsed and filtered to measure the absolute abundance of every unique TCRbeta CDR3 rearrangement. For each sample, productive Simpson clonality was calculated as the square root of Simpson's diversity index across productive rearrangements. TCRdb carries this immuneACCESS record with in-frame sequences only. Its versions omit some clonotypes, under half of them owing to an unresolved V gene in the studies checked, with the rest unexplained. D and trimming were read from the DNA, whereas the V and J calls and clone size are those reported in that table. For this sample there are approximately 190,000 clones; less than 90% appear just once. The ten biggest clones cover 3.2% of the sample.

Participants in the prospective study were aged 18 to 89 years, lived in 24 United States geographic areas, and enrolled through a virtual design. Cohort assignment in the prospective study relied on participant-reported clinical history from a screening survey and a study questionnaire. Exposed participants had been in contact, within 2 weeks of entering the study, with a person who had a PCR-confirmed or clinician-diagnosed case of COVID-19. Each participant in the prospective study had whole blood, serum and a nasopharyngeal or oropharyngeal swab collected by mobile phlebotomists. Participants in the prospective study had the option to provide additional blood draws and questionnaires over an approximately 2-month period. Blood samples from the prospective study were shipped frozen or at room temperature prior to DNA extraction.

This chain is built from TRBV7-8 and TRBJ1-1; 6 matching bases give a weak D call of TRBD1. This sequence was found in a woman aged 30 to 39 who had been exposed to COVID-19. Sequencing was carried out using PBMCs or T cells enriched from blood (not recorded which). The nucleotide sequence is given as TGTGCCAGCAGCCCCGGGACACCTGAAGCTTTCTTT. Translated, this gives CASSPGTPEAFF.